These 3 T cell receptor beta chains were sequenced from one sample in a study of T cell responses to AZD1222 COVID-19 vaccine. TCRdb's copy holds only in-frame clones and misses some; the assay was immunoSEQ multiplex PCR. The sample records 70,000 to 95,000 clones, 65% to 85% being singletons. The material was peripheral blood, obtained on day 0 of AZD1222 vaccination. Receptors were obtained from an adult in good health.

This clone was seen more than once but under ten times. The chain carries TRBV2 and TRBJ1-2; no definite D call. The V gene lost 0 bases and the J gene lost 1 base, with 3 bases spanning the gap. The CDR3 runs to 13 residues. Germline-derived CDR1 and CDR2 are SNHLY and FYNNEI. Written as DNA, the CDR3 is TGTGCCAGCAGTGAAGCTGTTAACTATGGCTACACCTTC. The encoded protein is CASSEAVNYGYTF.

The rearrangement uses TRBV7-6 and TRBJ1-1; D is possibly TRBD1 (6 bases). The CDR3 length is 15 residues. The V gene's germline CDR1 is SGHVS and CDR2 FNYEAQ. The V gene lost 1 base and the J gene lost 0 bases, with 9 bases spanning the gap. This CDR3 reads CASSLDGQLNTEAFF. As DNA, the CDR3 is TGTGCCAGCAGCTTAGACGGACAGCTGAACACTGAAGCTTTCTTT.

The CDR3: CASLLGGAYNEQFF. Written as DNA, the CDR3 is TGTGCCAGCCTCCTGGGGGGGGCCTACAATGAGCAGTTCTTC. The V call is TRBV11-2, the J call TRBJ2-1; TRBD2 matches at 7 bases. Looked up from germline, CDR1 is SGHAT and CDR2 is FQNNGV. This CDR3 comprises 14 residues. Trimming cost V 8 bases and J 2 bases; bases outside gene matches: 6.